Sequencing of this T cell receptor (beta chain) was carried out in a study of follicular helper T cells after annual influenza vaccination. The time point denotes: 2014-2015 season, 7 days after vaccination. Survey level resolution was used for TCRB sequencing. Profiling relied on immunoSEQ multiplex PCR, and the TCRdb table lists in-frame clones only, not all of them. The sample holds approximately 9,600 clones, about four fifths seen once. V was trimmed by 0 bases and J by 1 base, leaving 10 bases between them. Germline-derived CDR1 and CDR2 are SGHRS and YFSETQ. This CDR3 comprises 16 residues. The chain is built from TRBV5-1 and TRBJ2-2, with D possibly called TRBD1 or TRBD2 (5 bases each). The sample in question was CXCR5- memory CD4+ T cells sorted from blood, obtained 7 days after influenza vaccination. The sequence was obtained from an adult who received the influenza vaccine. This CDR3 is CASSLAGTVNTGELFF. For the CDR3, the DNA is TGCGCCAGCAGCTTGGCCGGGACGGTGAACACCGGGGAGCTGTTTTTT.